This T cell receptor (beta chain) stems from a study of blood T cell repertoires in COVID-19. The CDR3 contains 12 residues. The germline V gene encodes CDR1 SNHLY and CDR2 FYNNEI. V lost 5 bases, J lost 7 bases, and 4 bases stayed unmatched. Data came from immunoSEQ multiplex PCR; TCRdb stores just in-frame clones and leaves some out. This table has tens of thousands of clones, 60% to 85% appearing once. This rearrangement joins TRBV2 to TRBJ1-2; 7 nucleotides line up with TRBD1. The receptor's source is a human donor in a cohort sampled during active COVID-19. Sequencing was performed on peripheral blood. CDR3 DNA sequence: TGTGCCAGCAGTCCTGACAGGGCTGGCTACACCTTC. Its protein product is CASSPDRAGYTF.